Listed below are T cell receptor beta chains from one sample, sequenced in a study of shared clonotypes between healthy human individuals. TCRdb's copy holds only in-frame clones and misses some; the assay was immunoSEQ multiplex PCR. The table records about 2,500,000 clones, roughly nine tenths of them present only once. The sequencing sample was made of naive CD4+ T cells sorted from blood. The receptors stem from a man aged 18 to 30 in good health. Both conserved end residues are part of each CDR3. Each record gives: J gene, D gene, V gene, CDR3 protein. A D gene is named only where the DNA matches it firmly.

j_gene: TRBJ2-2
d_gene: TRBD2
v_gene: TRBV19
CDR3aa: CASSIATRLATTGELFF

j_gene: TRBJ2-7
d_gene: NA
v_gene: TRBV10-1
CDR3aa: CASSESGGSPEQYF

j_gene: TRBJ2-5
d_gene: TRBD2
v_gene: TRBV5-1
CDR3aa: CASSLGLAGDAETQYF

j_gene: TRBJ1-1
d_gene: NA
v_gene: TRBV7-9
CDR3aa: CASKTEGGSTEAFF

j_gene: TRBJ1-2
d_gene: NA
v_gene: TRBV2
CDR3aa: CASTLAGQNYGYTF

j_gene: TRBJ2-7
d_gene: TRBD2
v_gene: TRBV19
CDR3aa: CASKPHSGMAYEQYF

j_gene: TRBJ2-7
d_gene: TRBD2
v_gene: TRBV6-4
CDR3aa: CASSIAGGPYEQYF

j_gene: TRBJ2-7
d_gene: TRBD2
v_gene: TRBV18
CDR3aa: CASSPSGSPYEQYF

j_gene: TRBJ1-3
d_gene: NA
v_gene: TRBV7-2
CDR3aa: CASSRGGAGGNTIYF

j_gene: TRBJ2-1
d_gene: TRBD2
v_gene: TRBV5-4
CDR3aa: CASSGTSGRVYNEQFF